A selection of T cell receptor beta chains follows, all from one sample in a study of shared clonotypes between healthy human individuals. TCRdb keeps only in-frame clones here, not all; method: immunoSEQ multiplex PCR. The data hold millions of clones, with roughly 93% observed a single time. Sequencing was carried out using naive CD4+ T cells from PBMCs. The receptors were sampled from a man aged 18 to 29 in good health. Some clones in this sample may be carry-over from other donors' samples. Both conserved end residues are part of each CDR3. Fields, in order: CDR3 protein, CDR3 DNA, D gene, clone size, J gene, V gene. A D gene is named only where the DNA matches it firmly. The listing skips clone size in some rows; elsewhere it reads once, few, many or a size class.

CASSSEGYTEAFF TGTGCCAGCAGCTCTGAGGGCTACACTGAAGCTTTCTTT - once TRBJ1-1 TRBV7-9
CASSMGQGVTEAFF TGTGCCAGTAGTATGGGACAGGGGGTCACTGAAGCTTTCTTT TRBD1 - TRBJ1-1 TRBV19
CASRLGPGSYEQYF TGTGCCAGCAGGCTTGGACCGGGCTCCTACGAGCAGTACTTC - - TRBJ2-7 TRBV6-5
CASNPLGREETQYF TGTGCCAGCAACCCGCTTGGGCGGGAAGAGACCCAGTACTTC - - TRBJ2-5 TRBV27
CASSLPGLAGGEQYF TGTGCCAGCAGTTTACCGGGACTAGCGGGAGGCGAGCAGTACTTC TRBD2 - TRBJ2-7 TRBV28
CSALRPDTQYF TGCAGTGCTCTTCGGCCAGATACGCAGTATTTT - - TRBJ2-3 TRBV20-1
CASSFERTSGNQPQHF TGTGCCAGCAGCTTCGAACGGACGTCAGGCAATCAGCCCCAGCATTTT - - TRBJ1-5 TRBV5-8
CAISAGANVLTF TGTGCCATCAGTGCCGGGGCCAACGTCCTGACTTTC - - TRBJ2-6 TRBV10-3
CASSKDRDTKLFF TGTGCCAGTAGTAAGGACAGAGATACAAAACTGTTTTTT - - TRBJ1-4 TRBV19
CASSREASGQFQETQYF TGCGCCAGCAGCAGGGAGGCTAGCGGGCAGTTCCAAGAGACCCAGTACTTC TRBD2 - TRBJ2-5 TRBV5-1
CASSALQGIVGGYTF TGCGCCAGCTCGGCTTTACAGGGGATAGTCGGTGGCTACACCTTC TRBD1 - TRBJ1-2 TRBV5-1
CAISEGKQGNPQETQYF TGTGCCATCAGTGAGGGTAAACAGGGAAATCCCCAAGAGACCCAGTACTTC - - TRBJ2-5 TRBV10-3
CASIQHYEQYF TGTGCCAGCATTCAACACTACGAGCAGTACTTC - - TRBJ2-7 TRBV6-5
CASSQDRTTIRSKNEQFF TGTGCCAGCAGCCAAGATAGGACCACTATACGCTCCAAGAATGAGCAGTTCTTC - - TRBJ2-1 TRBV14
CASSPMGAQETQYF TGTGCCAGCAGCCCAATGGGGGCCCAAGAGACCCAGTACTTC - - TRBJ2-5 TRBV11-2
CATRRGDEKLFF TGTGCCACCCGCCGAGGGGATGAAAAACTGTTTTTT - - TRBJ1-4 TRBV15
CASSLLYGSNEKLFF TGCGCCAGCAGCTTGTTATACGGATCTAATGAAAAACTGTTTTTT - once TRBJ1-4 TRBV5-1
CASSIRDSYEQYF TGTGCCAGCAGTATCCGAGACTCCTACGAGCAGTACTTC - once TRBJ2-7 TRBV6-5
CASSRGGAPVAYTF TGCGCCAGCAGCCGGGGAGGTGCGCCAGTCGCCTACACCTTC - - TRBJ1-2 TRBV5-1
CSVEGLAGGHSYNEQFF TGCAGCGTTGAGGGGCTAGCGGGAGGTCACTCCTACAATGAGCAGTTCTTC TRBD2 - TRBJ2-1 TRBV29-1
CATSRAPDRGGNQPQHF TGTGCCACCAGCAGAGCTCCTGACAGGGGAGGGAATCAGCCCCAGCATTTT TRBD1 - TRBJ1-5 TRBV15
CASSQDETSVYNEQFF TGTGCCAGCAGCCAAGACGAGACTAGCGTATACAATGAGCAGTTCTTC TRBD2 - TRBJ2-1 TRBV4-2
CAWSGGRVQPQHF TGTGCCTGGAGTGGGGGCAGGGTACAGCCCCAGCATTTT - few TRBJ1-5 TRBV30
CASSPDTRAEAFF TGTGCCAGCAGTCCTGACACTCGCGCTGAAGCTTTCTTT - - TRBJ1-1 TRBV27
CASSWDRGAGELFF TGTGCCAGCAGCTGGGACAGGGGAGCCGGGGAGCTGTTTTTT TRBD1 - TRBJ2-2 TRBV11-3
CASSQPFGVPETQYF TGTGCCAGCAGCCAGCCTTTTGGAGTTCCGGAGACCCAGTACTTC - - TRBJ2-5 TRBV7-8